One sample yielded the 28 T cell receptor beta chains listed below, sequenced in a study of Ad26.COV2.S vaccination and SARS-CoV-2 variants. Repertoires were generated with immunoSEQ multiplex PCR, while TCRdb's copy carries only in-frame clones and drops some. This table holds around 100,000 clones, roughly 84% found once. This specimen was peripheral blood, taken after recovery from COVID-19. The source of these receptors is a human donor who had recovered from COVID-19.

There are a few counts of this clone. This chain uses TRBV4-3 with TRBJ2-2; D is unclear. Germline V gene sequence: CDR1 LGHNA, CDR2 YSLEER. The CDR3 sequence is 13 residues long. Trimming shortened V by 5 bases and J by 1 base, and 5 bases separated the two germline ends. The CDR3 spells CASSLGNTGELFF. The CDR3 DNA follows: TGCGCCAGCAGCTTGGGGAACACCGGGGAGCTGTTTTTT.

The rearrangement joins TRBV19 to TRBJ1-5; 7 bases align to TRBD1. This CDR3 spans 19 amino acids. The trim removed 7 bases at V and 5 bases at J, leaving 23 bases unmatched. The germline CDR1 and CDR2 sequences are LNHDA and SQIVND (reference sequence). This CDR3 reads CASNTYPSLPPGGDQPQHF. CDR3 DNA sequence: TGTGCCAGTAACACGTACCCAAGTCTCCCTCCAGGGGGAGATCAGCCCCAGCATTTT.

This chain connects TRBV15 to TRBJ2-1; no clear D gene. Trimming pared 2 bases from V and 7 bases from J, leaving 6 bases between. CDR1 is LNHNV, CDR2 YYDKDF, per germline (reference sequence). The CDR3 totals 12 residues. The CDR3 DNA sequence: TGTGCCACCAGCAGACGGCAAAATGAGCAGTTCTTC. It yields the protein CATSRRQNEQFF.

CDR3 loop: CASKTSGRAIEQYF. The CDR3 nucleotides are TGTGCCAGCAAGACTAGCGGGAGGGCCATCGAGCAGTACTTC. The genes are TRBV6-5 and TRBJ2-7; 14 bases agree with TRBD2. J was trimmed by 6 bases and V by 7 bases; bases with no gene match: 5. CDR3 length: 14 amino acids. Germline V gene data show CDR1 as MNHEY and CDR2 as SVGAGI.

The chain carries TRBV28 and TRBJ2-1, with D possibly being TRBD2 (6 bases). The V gene lost 5 bases and the J gene lost 4 bases, with 12 bases spanning the gap. CDR3 length: 14 amino acids. Germline V gene sequence: CDR1 MDHEN, CDR2 SYDVKM. As DNA, the CDR3 is TGTGCCAGCAGTCGAGCGGGCCCGTACAATGAGCAGTTCTTC. This sequence encodes CASSRAGPYNEQFF.

The chain links TRBV4-3 to TRBJ1-1; TRBD1 matches 9 bases. The CDR3 has 15 residues. With V trimmed by 0 bases and J by 7 bases, 6 bases remained unmatched. Germline values: CDR1 LGHNA, CDR2 YSLEER. CDR3 DNA sequence: TGCGCCAGCAGCCAAGAACAGGGGGCTTTCAGTGAAGCTTTCTTT. Encoded protein: CASSQEQGAFSEAFF.

The chain combines TRBV6-2 or TRBV6-3 with TRBJ2-5; tentatively, D is TRBD1 (5 bases). CDR1 and CDR2 (germline): MNHEY, SVGEGT. The CDR3 sequence is 16 residues long. V shed 6 bases and J shed 0 bases, with 17 bases lying between them. CDR3 DNA: TGTGCCAGCAGCCGGACCATCGACAGATACCAAGAGACCCAGTACTTC. Its translation: CASSRTIDRYQETQYF.

This clone was counted a few times. The rearrangement links TRBV7-6 to TRBJ2-7; a possible D gene is TRBD1 (5 bases). CDR3 length equals 16 residues. V was shortened by 5 bases and J by 3 bases, with 20 bases between the two germline ends. CDR1 is SGHVS, CDR2 FNYEAQ, per germline. CDR3 region: CASSREDKVQNYEQYF. The CDR3 DNA reads as TGTGCCAGCAGCCGCGAGGACAAGGTGCAAAACTACGAGCAGTACTTC. Full variable domain (outside the CDR3, taken from reference TRBV7-6 and TRBJ2-7): GAGVSQSPRYKVTKRGQDVALRCDPISGHVSLYWYRQALGQGPEFLTYFNYEAQQDKSGLPNDRFSAERPEGSISTLTIQRTEQRDSAMYRCASSREDKVQNYEQYFGPGTRLTVT.

V gene TRBV25-1 combines with J gene TRBJ2-3; D gene unclear. This CDR3 contains 17 residues. Germline V lookup: CDR1 MGHDK, CDR2 SYGVNS. V lost 3 bases and J 0 bases, leaving 16 bases between the germline ends. The CDR3 is CASSDPPGEPSTDTQYF. CDR3 sequence (DNA): TGTGCCAGCAGTGATCCTCCCGGTGAGCCGAGCACAGATACGCAGTATTTT.

This clone appeared once. The chain joins TRBV11-3 to TRBJ1-5; maybe TRBD1 (5 bases). Germline lookup yields CDR1 SGHNT and CDR2 YENEEA. Trimming pared 5 bases from V and 6 bases from J, leaving 8 bases between. The CDR3 length is 12 residues. For the CDR3, the DNA is TGTGCCAGCAGCGGAAGGGGTCAGCCCCAGCATTTT. Translated, it gives CASSGRGQPQHF. The whole variable domain, remainder taken from reference TRBV11-3 and TRBJ1-5, is EAGVVQSPRYKIIEKKQPVAFWCNPISGHNTLYWYLQNLGQGPELLIRYENEEAVDDSQLPKDRFSAERLKGVDSTLKIQPAELGDSAVYLCASSGRGQPQHFGDGTRLSIL.

V and J are TRBV2 and TRBJ1-1; D call uncertain. This CDR3 contains 15 residues. Germline V gives CDR1 SNHLY, CDR2 FYNNEI. V was trimmed by 0 bases and J by 5 bases, leaving 13 bases between them. DNA for the CDR3: TGTGCCAGCAGTGAAGCGCTTGGGTGGAGGACTGAAGCTTTCTTT. It specifies CASSEALGWRTEAFF.

The table lists this clone with a few counts. The V and J genes are TRBV2 and TRBJ1-2; D may be TRBD1 (5 bases). Trimming shortened V by 8 bases and J by 6 bases, and 19 bases separated the two germline ends. CDR1 and CDR2 from the germline V gene are SNHLY and FYNNEI. The length of the CDR3 is 14 residues. In nucleotides, the CDR3 is TGTGCCAGCGGTGCAGGGAAGGAGGAGGATGGCTACACCTTC. Residues: CASGAGKEEDGYTF.

The chain is built from TRBV4-3 and TRBJ1-4; D gene ambiguous. This CDR3 contains 15 residues. Germline V gene sequence: CDR1 LGHNA, CDR2 YSLEER. Trimming stripped 0 bases from V and 8 bases from J, with 13 bases between. CDR3 amino acids: CASSQDMGFYEKLFF. The CDR3 DNA reads as TGCGCCAGCAGCCAAGATATGGGGTTTTACGAAAAACTGTTTTTT.

This clone was observed a few times. This sequence joins TRBV28 and TRBJ1-5, with D unresolved. Trimming cost V 4 bases and J 1 base, with 14 bases left between them. This CDR3 has 16 residues. CDR1 and CDR2 from the germline V gene are MDHEN and SYDVKM. CDR3: CASSSALTISNQPQHF. As DNA, the CDR3 is TGTGCCAGCAGTTCCGCTCTCACTATAAGCAATCAGCCCCAGCATTTT. Together with reference TRBV28 and TRBJ1-5, the CDR3 gives the full variable domain: DVKVTQSSRYLVKRTGEKVFLECVQDMDHENMFWYRQDPGLGLRLIYFSYDVKMKEKGDIPEGYSVSREKKERFSLILESASTNQTSMYLCASSSALTISNQPQHFGDGTRLSIL.

This clone was detected once. The V call is TRBV13, the J call TRBJ2-7; 8 bases map to TRBD1. Germline loops: CDR1 PRHDT, CDR2 FYEKMQ (reference sequence). This CDR3 comprises 15 residues. V dropped 4 bases and J dropped 2; count of bases not matched to a gene: 7. CDR3 bases: TGTGCCAGCAGCTCCTTCGGCAGGGGGCCCTACGAGCAGTACTTC. Protein: CASSSFGRGPYEQYF.

This chain uses TRBV6-5 with TRBJ2-3; D unclear. The CDR3 extends over 15 amino acids. Germline CDR1 and CDR2: MNHEY and SVGAGI. The V end was cut by 7 bases, the J end by 1 base, with 15 bases between. CDR3 in amino acids: CASIEGRPRTDTQYF. The CDR3 DNA follows: TGTGCCAGCATCGAAGGAAGGCCCCGCACAGATACGCAGTATTTT.

The chain recombines TRBV9 with TRBJ2-5; D is unresolved. Germline-derived CDR1 and CDR2 are SGDLS and YYNGEE. The V gene lost 2 bases and the J gene lost 5 bases, with 13 bases spanning the gap. The CDR3 sequence is 14 residues long. The CDR3, as DNA: TGTGCCAGCAGCGTCGACCCGATAGGGGAGACCCAGTACTTC. This encodes CASSVDPIGETQYF.

This clone was counted a single time. The V call is TRBV28, the J call TRBJ1-1; perhaps TRBD1 as D (5 bases). Germline V CDR1 and CDR2: MDHEN, SYDVKM. The V end lost 5 bases, the J end lost 3 bases, and 10 bases lay between the germline ends. This CDR3 has 13 amino acids. In DNA, the CDR3 is TGTGCCAGCAGTAGCAGGGCCTACACTGAAGCTTTCTTT. Translated, it gives CASSSRAYTEAFF.

V is TRBV9 and J is TRBJ2-2; D ambiguous. The germline V gene encodes CDR1 SGDLS and CDR2 YYNGEE. V lost 2 bases, J lost 7 bases, and 9 bases lay in between. The CDR3 contains 13 residues. The CDR3 reads CASSVPGGGELFF. In nucleotides, the CDR3 is TGTGCCAGCAGCGTTCCGGGTGGCGGGGAGCTGTTTTTT.

The chain joins TRBV20-1 to TRBJ2-4; no clear D gene. The CDR3 runs 15 residues. V lost 3 bases and J 0 bases, leaving 12 bases between the germline ends. CDR1 is DFQATT, CDR2 SNEGSKA, per germline (reference sequence). The CDR3 DNA follows: TGCAGTGCTAGTCGGAGTGGCATAGCCAAAAACATTCAGTACTTC. Translating gives CSASRSGIAKNIQYF.

The chain couples TRBV10-1 to TRBJ1-1, with a weak D call TRBD1 (5 bases). The CDR3 length is 14 residues. The germline V gene encodes CDR1 WNHNN and CDR2 SYGVQD (reference sequence). The V and J ends lost 6 bases and 3 bases respectively, with 14 bases between them. As DNA, the CDR3 is TGCGCCAGCAGCGGGGCGAATTCGTACACTGAAGCTTTCTTT. It yields the protein CASSGANSYTEAFF.

This clone was recorded once. The CDR3 loop reads CASSPQTGSRSYNEQFF. CDR3 nucleotides: TGTGCCAGCAGCCCTCAGACTGGCAGCCGCTCCTACAATGAGCAGTTCTTC. J is TRBJ2-1 and V is TRBV12-1; the DNA was not used to check the table's D call, TRBD2. TRBV12-1 is recorded as a pseudogene. This CDR3 has 17 residues.

In this sample, this clone turned up once. The chain has TRBV18 and TRBJ2-2; TRBD1 is a possible D gene (5 bases). Germline V gene lookup returns CDR1 KGHSH and CDR2 LQKENI. V gave up 1 base and J gave up 0 bases, with 12 bases separating them. The CDR3 runs 17 residues. The CDR3 DNA follows: TGTGCCAGCTCACCACTACGGCAGACAGCGAACACCGGGGAGCTGTTTTTT. Protein: CASSPLRQTANTGELFF.

This chain uses TRBV7-2 with TRBJ1-6; 7 bases are a match to TRBD1. The trim removed 6 bases at V and 10 bases at J, leaving 15 bases unmatched. Germline CDR1 reads SGHTA; CDR2 reads FQGNSA. The CDR3 runs to 16 residues. The CDR3, as DNA: TGTGCCAGCAGAACAAGACTGACAGGGCGCTGGTCACCCCTCCACTTT. Translating it yields CASRTRLTGRWSPLHF. The full variable domain, rest sourced from reference TRBV7-2 and TRBJ1-6, is GAGVSQSPSNKVTEKGKDVELRCDPISGHTALYWYRQSLGQGLEFLIYFQGNSAPDKSGLPSDRFSAERTGGSVSTLTIQRTQQEDSAVYLCASRTRLTGRWSPLHFGNGTRLTVT.

V is TRBV7-8 and J is TRBJ1-2; D may be TRBD1 (6 bases). The ends were cut back, 4 bases at V and 2 bases at J, with 14 bases in the middle. The germline V gene encodes CDR1 SGHVS and CDR2 FQNEAQ. CDR3 length: 15 residues. The CDR3 DNA reads TGTGCCAGCAGCTCCTTGGGGGCAGAAAACTATGGCTACACCTTC. It encodes CASSSLGAENYGYTF.

This clone was seen more than once but under ten times. This chain joins TRBV15 and TRBJ1-6; weak D call: TRBD1 (5 bases). CDR3 size: 14 residues. Germline CDR1 is LNHNV and CDR2 is YYDKDF (reference sequence). V lost 3 bases, J lost 2 bases, and 5 bases lay in between. The chain's CDR3 is CATSRDTYNSPLHF. In nucleotides, the CDR3 is TGTGCCACCAGCAGGGACACCTATAATTCACCCCTCCACTTT.

CDR3 in amino acids: CASSQDTPAFNYGYTF. The CDR3 bases are TGTGCCAGCAGCCAAGATACGCCCGCTTTTAACTATGGCTACACCTTC. The chain joins TRBV4-2 to TRBJ1-2; the D is unclear. The CDR3 consists of 16 residues. Trimming stripped 0 bases from V and 1 base from J, with 12 bases between. Germline-derived CDR1 and CDR2 are LGHNA and YNFKEQ.

CDR3 residues: CASSYGQGYTGELFF. The CDR3 nucleotides are TGTGCCAGCAGCTATGGACAGGGTTACACCGGGGAGCTGTTTTTT. The genes are TRBV7-3 and TRBJ2-2; 8 nucleotides agree with TRBD1. With 4 bases clipped from V and 3 bases from J, the junction kept 4 bases outside the gene matches. The CDR3 consists of 15 residues. Germline V gene sequence: CDR1 SGHTA, CDR2 FQGTGA.